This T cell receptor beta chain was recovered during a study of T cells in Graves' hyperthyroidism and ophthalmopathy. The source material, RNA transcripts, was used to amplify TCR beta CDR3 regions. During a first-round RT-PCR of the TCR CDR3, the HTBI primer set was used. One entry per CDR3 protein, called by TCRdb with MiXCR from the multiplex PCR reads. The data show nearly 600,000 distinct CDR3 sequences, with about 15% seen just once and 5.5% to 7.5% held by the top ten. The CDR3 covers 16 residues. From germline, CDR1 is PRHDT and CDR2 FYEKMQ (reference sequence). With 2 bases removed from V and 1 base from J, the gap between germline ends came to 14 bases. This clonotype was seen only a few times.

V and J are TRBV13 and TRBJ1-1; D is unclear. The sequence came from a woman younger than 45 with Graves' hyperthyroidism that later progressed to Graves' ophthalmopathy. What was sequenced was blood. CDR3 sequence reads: CASSLNRVAANTEAFF. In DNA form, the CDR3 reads TGTGCCAGCAGCTTAAATAGGGTGGCGGCGAACACTGAAGCTTTCTTT.